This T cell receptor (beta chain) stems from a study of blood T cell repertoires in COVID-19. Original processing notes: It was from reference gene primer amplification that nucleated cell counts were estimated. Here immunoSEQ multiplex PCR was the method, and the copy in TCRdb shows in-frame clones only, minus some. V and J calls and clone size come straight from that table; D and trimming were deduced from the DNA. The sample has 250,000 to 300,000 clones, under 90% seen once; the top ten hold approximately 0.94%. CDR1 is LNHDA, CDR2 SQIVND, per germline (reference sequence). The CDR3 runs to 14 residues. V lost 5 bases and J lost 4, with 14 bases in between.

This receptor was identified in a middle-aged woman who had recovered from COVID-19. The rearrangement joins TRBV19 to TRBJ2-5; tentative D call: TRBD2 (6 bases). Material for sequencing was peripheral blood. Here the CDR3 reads CASSPTGSGETQYF. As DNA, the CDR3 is TGTGCCAGTAGTCCCACCGGGAGTGGAGAGACCCAGTACTTC.